Below are 20 T cell receptor beta chains sequenced from a single sample in a study of T cell responses to AZD1222 COVID-19 vaccine. Assay: immunoSEQ multiplex PCR; the TCRdb copy retains only in-frame clones and omits some. The table lists under 150,000 clones, around nine tenths of them singletons, with 9.3% in the top ten. The specimen comprised peripheral blood, sampled 28 days after the second AZD1222 dose. The receptors were gathered from an adult who received the AZD1222 COVID-19 vaccine.

In its sample, this clone was seen once. The rearrangement uses TRBV27 and TRBJ2-1, with 7 bases lining up with TRBD2. This CDR3 region has 12 residues. Looked up from germline, CDR1 is MNHEY and CDR2 is SMNVEV (reference sequence). V lost 2 bases and J lost 11; bases outside the gene matches: 3. The CDR3 is CASSLGAGKQFF. CDR3 DNA: TGTGCCAGCAGTTTAGGAGCGGGGAAGCAGTTCTTC.

V is TRBV19 and J is TRBJ1-5, with D perhaps matching TRBD1 (6 bases). V gave up 3 bases and J gave up 6 bases, with 18 bases separating them. Germline values: CDR1 LNHDA, CDR2 SQIVND (reference sequence). The CDR3 contains 16 residues. CDR3 DNA sequence: TGTGCCAGTAGTATCCAAGGGGGTTATCCCGGTCAGCCCCAGCATTTT. Translated, it gives CASSIQGGYPGQPQHF. The whole variable domain, remainder taken from reference TRBV19 and TRBJ1-5, is DGGITQSPKYLFRKEGQNVTLSCEQNLNHDAMYWYRQDPGQGLRLIYYSQIVNDFQKGDIAEGYSVSREKKESFPLTVTSAQKNPTAFYLCASSIQGGYPGQPQHFGDGTRLSIL.

The CDR3 bases are TGTGCCTGGAGTGGACAGGTCGTTAATGAAAAACTGTTTTTT. It encodes CAWSGQVVNEKLFF. This chain joins TRBV30 and TRBJ1-4, with D perhaps TRBD1 (6 bases). Germline V lookup: CDR1 GTSNPN, CDR2 SVGIG (reference sequence). This CDR3 has 14 amino acids. V was clipped by 1 base and J by 4 bases, with 10 bases between them.

J is TRBJ2-4 and V is TRBV19, with D perhaps given as TRBD1 or TRBD2 (5 bases each). The CDR3 contains 14 residues. V lost 6 bases and J 0 bases, leaving 9 bases between the germline ends. Germline V gives CDR1 LNHDA, CDR2 SQIVND (reference sequence). The CDR3 loop is CASRDGGAKNIQYF. In nucleotides, the CDR3 is TGTGCCAGTAGGGATGGGGGAGCCAAAAACATTCAGTACTTC.

The chain couples TRBV3-1 (or the pseudogene TRBV3-2) to TRBJ2-4; D may be TRBD2 (6 bases). The length of the CDR3 is 14 residues. V was clipped by 4 bases and J by 6 bases, with 13 bases between them. CDR1 is LGHDT and CDR2 is YNNKEL in the germline V gene (reference sequence). CDR3 sequence reads: CASSLRLSGNIQYF. CDR3 coding DNA: TGTGCCAGCAGCCTTAGGCTTAGCGGAAACATTCAGTACTTC.

This clone was recorded once. The chain is built from TRBV5-5 and TRBJ1-4; D might be TRBD1 (5 bases). The germline V gene encodes CDR1 SGHKS and CDR2 YYEKEE (reference sequence). With 5 bases removed from V and 4 bases from J, the gap between germline ends came to 9 bases. The CDR3 length is 13 residues. The CDR3 bases are TGTGCCAGCAGTACAGGACTTAATGAAAAACTGTTTTTT. Amino acids: CASSTGLNEKLFF.

The gene calls are TRBV11-2 and TRBJ2-3; no firm D call. The germline V gene has CDR1 SGHAT and CDR2 FQNNGV. This CDR3 contains 14 residues. Trimming took 7 bases from V and 6 from J, leaving 17 bases between them. The CDR3 loop reads CASTLLSPQDTQYF. The CDR3 region has the DNA TGTGCCAGCACCCTTCTGTCCCCACAGGATACGCAGTATTTT.

The V and J genes are TRBV30 and TRBJ1-5, with 8 bases matching TRBD1. The germline V gene encodes CDR1 GTSNPN and CDR2 SVGIG (reference sequence). CDR3 length equals 14 residues. V lost 0 bases to trimming and J lost 10 bases; unmatched junction nucleotides: 8. This CDR3 is CAWSVHLQGAPQHF. In DNA, the CDR3 is TGTGCCTGGAGTGTACACCTTCAGGGGGCACCCCAGCATTTT.

This chain joins TRBV5-1 and TRBJ2-3, with TRBD2 as a possible D gene (6 bases). Germline lookup yields CDR1 SGHRS and CDR2 YFSETQ. This CDR3 is 15 amino acids long. Trimming shortened V by 7 bases and J by 3 bases, and 18 bases separated the two germline ends. CDR3 sequence (DNA): TGCGCCAGCGGTTTCGGGGACTCTTTGACAGATACGCAGTATTTT. Its protein product is CASGFGDSLTDTQYF.

The CDR3 reads CASRSLGRADEQFF. The DNA for the CDR3 is TGTGCCAGCAGATCTCTAGGGAGGGCGGATGAGCAGTTCTTC. The chain combines TRBV7-2 with TRBJ2-1; 7 nucleotides agree with TRBD2. There are 14 residues in the CDR3. The V gene end was trimmed by 6 bases and the J gene end by 8 bases; junction bases not matched to a gene: 10. The germline gives CDR1 SGHTA, CDR2 FQGNSA.

The chain is built from TRBV2 and TRBJ2-3; no firm D call. In germline, CDR1 is SNHLY, CDR2 FYNNEI. This CDR3 spans 13 amino acids. Deletions cut 4 bases from V and 2 bases from J, with 7 bases between. The CDR3 DNA reads TGTGCCAGCAGTGCGCGAGCCACAGATACGCAGTATTTT. Its protein product is CASSARATDTQYF.

The table lists this clone with a count of one. The chain carries TRBV2 and TRBJ2-1; D is perhaps TRBD1 or TRBD2 (5 bases each). Germline CDR1 is SNHLY and CDR2 is FYNNEI. This CDR3 is 12 amino acids long. V lost 10 bases and J lost 7, with 14 bases in between. CDR3: CAIRRAGNEQFF. CDR3 bases: TGTGCCATCCGGCGGGCAGGGAATGAGCAGTTCTTC.

The V gene is TRBV28, the J gene TRBJ2-7; 7 bases align to TRBD1. CDR1 is MDHEN, CDR2 SYDVKM, per germline. The CDR3 runs to 15 residues. V lost 5 bases, J lost 5 bases, and 12 bases stayed unmatched. This chain's CDR3 is CASSPWGAGGNEQYF. The DNA of the CDR3 is TGTGCCAGCAGTCCCTGGGGAGCAGGGGGAAACGAGCAGTACTTC.

The genes are TRBV5-6 and TRBJ1-2; D is perhaps TRBD1 (5 bases). This CDR3 is 14 amino acids long. V dropped 2 bases and J dropped 7 bases, with 15 bases sitting between them. The V gene's germline CDR1 is SGHDT and CDR2 YYEEEE. CDR3 DNA: TGTGCCAGCAGCTTCGGCAGGCTTGGGGGTGGCTACACCTTC. This codes for CASSFGRLGGGYTF.

V usage is TRBV6-4 and J usage is TRBJ2-6, with 8 bases aligning to TRBD1. The germline CDR1 and CDR2 sequences are MRHNA and SNTAGT. The CDR3 has 17 amino acids. The junction had 11 bases not matched to a gene; V was cut back by 6 bases and J by 4 bases. The CDR3 region has the DNA TGTGCCAGCAGCGGAAACGGACAGGGTTCGGGGGCCAACGTCCTGACTTTC. Amino acid sequence: CASSGNGQGSGANVLTF.

This clone was counted a single time. V usage is TRBV4-1 and J usage is TRBJ2-4, with D hard to call. Germline V gene sequence: CDR1 MGHRA, CDR2 YSYEKL. This CDR3 is built from 13 residues. The ends were cut back, 0 bases at V and 6 bases at J, with 6 bases in the middle. This chain's CDR3 is CASSQDHPNIQYF. CDR3 coding DNA: TGCGCCAGCAGCCAAGATCACCCAAACATTCAGTACTTC.

The chain joins TRBV7-9 to TRBJ2-3; 12 bases match TRBD2. The CDR3 length is 17 residues. V shed 4 bases and J 5 bases; nucleotides not matched to a gene: 10. Germline CDR1 SEHNR, CDR2 FQNEAQ (reference sequence). As DNA, the CDR3 is TGTGCCAGCAGCTCCCGACTAGCGGGGGCCAAAGGAGATACGCAGTATTTT. Residues: CASSSRLAGAKGDTQYF.

The rearrangement links TRBV29-1 to TRBJ1-1; D is uncertain. In germline, CDR1 is SQVTM, CDR2 ANQGSEA. This CDR3 comprises 13 residues. The CDR3 bases are TGCGGCTCCCAACCGGCGGTGAACACTGAAGCTTTCTTT. Translating gives CGSQPAVNTEAFF.

The V gene is TRBV19, the J gene TRBJ2-3; TRBD2 aligns across 8 bases. The V segment lost 3 bases and the J segment 3 bases; nucleotides outside the gene matches: 8. CDR3 length: 16 amino acids. Germline CDR1 and CDR2: LNHDA and SQIVND (reference sequence). The chain's CDR3 is CASSIRSSGITDTQYF. The DNA of the CDR3 is TGTGCCAGTAGTATTCGGAGTAGCGGGATTACAGATACGCAGTATTTT.

Only one count was recorded for this clone. The rearrangement links TRBV3-1 (or the pseudogene TRBV3-2) to TRBJ1-1; TRBD1 might be the D (6 bases). The CDR3 runs 14 residues. The germline V gene encodes CDR1 LGHDT and CDR2 YNNKEL (reference sequence). V was shortened by 5 bases and J by 4 bases, with 14 bases between the two germline ends. This CDR3 reads CASSTRGGGTEAFF. The CDR3 DNA follows: TGTGCCAGCAGCACCAGGGGTGGTGGCACTGAAGCTTTCTTT.